This TCR beta chain comes out of a study of cytomegalovirus exposure and HLA in healthy donors. The wider study: A prior study identified approximately 110 million unique TCR beta sequences from 200 million or so T cells.

Details on this clone: Its target is unknown.

General observations from the study: Most TCR sequences were uncommon, yet certain public TCRs appeared in many donors.

Unmatched junction bases numbered 4, after V lost 5 bases and J lost 0 bases. The V gene's germline CDR1 is SGHTA and CDR2 FQGNSA. This CDR3 comprises 15 residues. Both 60 Vbeta primers and 13 Jbeta primers went into the PCR. The method was immunoSEQ multiplex PCR; TCRdb's version includes in-frame clones alone and lacks a portion of them. This sample yields 90,000 to 150,000 clones, of which 60% to 85% are seen a single time; roughly 4.5% belongs to the top ten. The source is a man in his fifties or sixties in good health and CMV-seropositive. Specimen: PBMCs. This sequence joins TRBV7-2 and TRBJ1-5; 7 bases are a match to TRBD1. CDR3 sequence: CASSQQGNSNQPQHF. CDR3 nucleotide sequence: TGTGCCAGCAGCCAACAGGGGAATAGCAATCAGCCCCAGCATTTT.